These 11 T cell receptor beta chains originate from one sample sequenced in a study of Ad26.COV2.S vaccination and SARS-CoV-2 variants. Data came from immunoSEQ multiplex PCR; TCRdb stores just in-frame clones and leaves some out. The sample carries 350,000 to 400,000 clones, roughly nine tenths recorded once. Treatment: around 19 received Ad26.COV2.S at low or high dose, single or two shots; 5 received placebo; per-sample allocation not given. Repertoires come from day 63 after the first vaccine or placebo injection. The input for sequencing was peripheral blood, taken in a trial of Ad26.COV2.S vaccine versus placebo. The receptors were sampled from a person between 18 and 65 years old who received the Ad26.COV2.S COVID-19 vaccine or a placebo.

About this clone itself: The junction and the germline gene differ at one end; a read error may be behind it. The chain combines TRBV7-7 with TRBJ1-1, with 7 bases identical to TRBD1. Per germline, CDR1 SSHAT and CDR2 FNYEAQ (reference sequence). The CDR3 is 13 amino acids. The CDR3: CASSQTGLTEAFF. In nucleotides, the CDR3 is TGTGCTAGCAGCCAGACAGGGCTGACTGAAGCTTTCTTT.

The chain recombines TRBV5-4 with TRBJ2-3, with D unclear. V was cut by 0 bases and J by 0 bases, with 5 bases left in between. Germline V lookup: CDR1 SGHNT, CDR2 YYREEE (reference sequence). CDR3 length: 14 amino acids. The CDR3 DNA sequence: TGTGCCAGCAGCTTGGTGGCTAGCACAGATACGCAGTATTTT. Amino acids: CASSLVASTDTQYF.

The chain employs TRBV6-5 and TRBJ2-3, with D perhaps matching TRBD1 (6 bases). Germline lookup yields CDR1 MNHEY and CDR2 SVGAGI. The CDR3 loop spans 15 amino acids. The V and J ends lost 6 bases and 7 bases respectively, with 20 bases between them. The CDR3 DNA is TGTGCCAGCAGGACACAGGGTGCCTCGGGGAATACGCAGTATTTT. This gives the protein CASRTQGASGNTQYF.

This chain uses TRBV4-3 with TRBJ1-2; no firm D call. Germline V CDR1 and CDR2: LGHNA, YSLEER. V lost 0 bases to trimming and J lost 9 bases, with 11 bases between them. This CDR3 is built from 13 residues. The DNA of the CDR3 is TGCGCCAGCAGCCAAGATCGAGATTTGAGCTACACCTTC. Its translation is CASSQDRDLSYTF.

Comments on this clone: The same CDR3 is also encoded by other DNA sequences in this sample. The gene calls are TRBV30 and TRBJ1-1; D ambiguous. This CDR3 has 13 residues. V lost 0 bases and J 2 bases, leaving 7 bases between the germline ends. CDR1 and CDR2 (germline): GTSNPN, SVGIG (reference sequence). The CDR3 region is CAWSVNPNTEAFF. CDR3 DNA sequence: TGTGCCTGGAGTGTAAACCCTAACACTGAAGCTTTCTTT.

The sample holds one count of this clone. This chain uses TRBV27 with TRBJ1-2; D unresolved. The CDR3 length is 15 residues. The V and J ends lost 1 base and 6 bases respectively, with 15 bases between them. Germline CDR1 and CDR2: MNHEY and SMNVEV (reference sequence). The CDR3 protein is CASSLLGGRVDGYTF. Here the CDR3 DNA reads TGTGCCAGCAGTTTATTAGGAGGGAGGGTGGATGGCTACACCTTC.

The J gene is TRBJ1-6, the V gene TRBV3-1 (or the pseudogene TRBV3-2); no clear D gene. Trimming pared 0 bases from V and 12 bases from J, leaving 6 bases between. CDR3 size: 12 residues. From germline, CDR1 is LGHDT and CDR2 YNNKEL (reference sequence). Here the CDR3 reads CASSQEAGPLHF. In DNA, the CDR3 is TGTGCCAGCAGCCAAGAGGCCGGACCCCTCCACTTT.

The rearrangement uses TRBV6-6 and TRBJ1-1; TRBD1 is a possible D gene (6 bases). The germline CDR1 and CDR2 sequences are MNHNY and SVGAGI (reference sequence). The CDR3 is made up of 16 amino acids. Trimming cost V 5 bases and J 1 base, with 17 bases left between them. In DNA form, the CDR3 reads TGTGCCAGCAGTCTCTCCGGGGGGGCAGGGAACACTGAAGCTTTCTTT. Its translation: CASSLSGGAGNTEAFF.

The chain couples TRBV5-6 to TRBJ1-2; 7 bases map to TRBD1. The CDR3 is 13 amino acids. CDR1 and CDR2 (germline): SGHDT, YYEEEE. V lost 4 bases and J lost 6; bases outside the gene matches: 6. The CDR3 here is CASSTVTGNGYTF. The CDR3 bases are TGTGCCAGCAGCACGGTGACAGGGAATGGCTACACCTTC.

The CDR3 nucleotides read TGCGCCAGCAGCTTAGGGACTTCCGGGGGAGAAAAACTGTTTTTT. It is translated as CASSLGTSGGEKLFF. The gene calls are TRBV5-1 and TRBJ1-4, with a possible D match to TRBD1 (5 bases). The CDR3 sequence is 15 residues long. Trimming removed 2 bases from V and 8 bases from J, with 16 bases in between. Germline V gives CDR1 SGHRS, CDR2 YFSETQ.

The chain links TRBV7-2 to TRBJ1-2, with D tentatively TRBD1 (6 bases). V dropped 4 bases and J dropped 3 bases, with 12 bases sitting between them. CDR3 length: 14 residues. Germline V gene data show CDR1 as SGHTA and CDR2 as FQGNSA. The CDR3 DNA reads as TGTGCCAGCAGCTCGTCACAGGGATACTATGGCTACACCTTC. Translated: CASSSSQGYYGYTF.